This T cell receptor (beta chain) originates from a study of regulatory T cells in long-lasting Graves disease. Time point reported: newly diagnosed GD, antithyroid drugs for less than 3 months. The TCR library used RNA extracted from PBMCs. The TCR beta library used iRepertoire HTBI primers with Arm-PCR amplification of CDR3. Each CDR3 protein is one row after TCRdb ran MiXCR on the multiplex PCR reads. The sample gives about 430,000 distinct CDR3 sequences, 15% of which show up once; around 7.6% is in the top ten. This CDR3 has 13 residues. Trimming left V 5 bases short and J 9 bases short, with 14 bases between. Germline CDR1 and CDR2: SGHNT and YENEEA. This clonotype was observed at least ten times. The sample was also linked to a second study, of T cells in Graves' hyperthyroidism and ophthalmopathy.

The receptor's source is a woman aged 40 to 50 with Graves disease. This chain joins TRBV11-3 and TRBJ2-1; either TRBD1 or TRBD2 may supply D (5 bases each). This specimen was peripheral blood mononuclear cells (PBMCs), taken at new diagnosis, from a patient treated with antithyroid drugs. This CDR3 reads CASSPPWGIEQFF. The CDR3 DNA reads TGTGCCAGCAGCCCCCCCTGGGGGATTGAGCAGTTCTTC.